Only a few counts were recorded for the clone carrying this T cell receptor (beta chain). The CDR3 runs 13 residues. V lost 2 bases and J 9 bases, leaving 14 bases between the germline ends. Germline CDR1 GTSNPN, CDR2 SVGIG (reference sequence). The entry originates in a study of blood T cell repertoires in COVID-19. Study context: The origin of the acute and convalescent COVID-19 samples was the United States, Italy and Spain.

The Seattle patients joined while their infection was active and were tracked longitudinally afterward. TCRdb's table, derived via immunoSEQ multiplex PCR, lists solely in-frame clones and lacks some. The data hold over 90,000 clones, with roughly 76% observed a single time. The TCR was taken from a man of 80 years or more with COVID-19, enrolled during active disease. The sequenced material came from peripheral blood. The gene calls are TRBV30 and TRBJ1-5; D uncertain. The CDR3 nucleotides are TGTGCCTGGAGTACGGCAGAGGGATCGCCCCAGCATTTT. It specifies CAWSTAEGSPQHF.